This T cell receptor beta chain was recorded in a study of shared clonotypes between healthy human individuals. Clones were read by immunoSEQ multiplex PCR, and TCRdb kept only the in-frame ones, dropping some. Of hundreds of thousands of clones listed, almost 97% were seen once; the top ten hold 0.055% to 0.07%. Caucasian adults living in Nashville, Tennessee, provided all samples. The CDR3 runs 16 residues. Germline CDR1 SGHAT, CDR2 FQNNGV. V lost 5 bases, J lost 9 bases, and 11 bases stayed unmatched. This clonotype originated in a woman in her 30s in good health. This chain uses TRBV11-2 with TRBJ2-3, with 13 nucleotides matching TRBD2. The source material was naive CD4+ T cells sorted from blood. Subset specified: CD45RA+ positively selected. The CDR3 reads CASSVLGTSGVSTQYF. The CDR3 bases are TGTGCCAGCAGCGTCCTGGGGACTAGCGGGGTTTCGACGCAGTATTTT.